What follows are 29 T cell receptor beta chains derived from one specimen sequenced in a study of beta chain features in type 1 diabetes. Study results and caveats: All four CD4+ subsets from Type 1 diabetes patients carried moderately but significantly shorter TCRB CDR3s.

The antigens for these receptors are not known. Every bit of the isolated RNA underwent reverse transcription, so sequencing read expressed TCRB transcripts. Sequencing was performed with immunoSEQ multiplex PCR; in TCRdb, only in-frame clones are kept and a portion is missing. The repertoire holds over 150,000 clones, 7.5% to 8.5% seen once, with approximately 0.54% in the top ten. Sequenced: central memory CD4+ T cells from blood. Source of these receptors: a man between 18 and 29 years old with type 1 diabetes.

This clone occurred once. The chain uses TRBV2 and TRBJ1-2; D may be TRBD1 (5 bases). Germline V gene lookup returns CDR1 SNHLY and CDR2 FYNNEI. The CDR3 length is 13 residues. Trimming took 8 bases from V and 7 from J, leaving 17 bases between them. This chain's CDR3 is CASLPLWGSGYTF. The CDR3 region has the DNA TGTGCCAGCCTTCCCTTGTGGGGCTCTGGCTACACCTTC.

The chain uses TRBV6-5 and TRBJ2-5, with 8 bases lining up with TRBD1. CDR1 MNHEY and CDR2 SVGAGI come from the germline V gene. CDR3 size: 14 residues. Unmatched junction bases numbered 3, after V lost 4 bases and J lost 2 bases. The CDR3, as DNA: TGTGCCAGCAGTTCCAGACAGGGGCAAGAGACCCAGTACTTC. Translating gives CASSSRQGQETQYF.

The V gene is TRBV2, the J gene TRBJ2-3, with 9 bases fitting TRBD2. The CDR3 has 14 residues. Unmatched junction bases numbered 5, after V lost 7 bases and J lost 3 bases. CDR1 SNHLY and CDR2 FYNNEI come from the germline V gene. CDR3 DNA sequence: TGTGCCAGCACGGAGCGGGAGGTGACAGATACGCAGTATTTT. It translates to CASTEREVTDTQYF. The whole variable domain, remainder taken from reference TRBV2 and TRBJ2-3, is EPEVTQTPSHQVTQMGQEVILRCVPISNHLYFYWYRQILGQKVEFLVSFYNNEISEKSEIFDDQFSVERPDGSNFTLKIRSTKLEDSAMYFCASTEREVTDTQYFGPGTRLTVL.

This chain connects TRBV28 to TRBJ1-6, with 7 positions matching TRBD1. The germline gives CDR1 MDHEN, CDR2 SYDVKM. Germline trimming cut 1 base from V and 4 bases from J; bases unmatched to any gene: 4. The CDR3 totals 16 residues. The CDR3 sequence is CASSLLGQQYNSPLHF. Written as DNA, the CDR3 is TGTGCCAGCAGTTTATTGGGACAGCAATATAATTCACCCCTCCACTTT.

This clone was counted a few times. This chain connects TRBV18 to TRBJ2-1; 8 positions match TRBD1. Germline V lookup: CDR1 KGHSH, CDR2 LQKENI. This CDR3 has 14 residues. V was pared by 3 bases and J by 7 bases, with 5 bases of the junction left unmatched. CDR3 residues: CASSPTDRDNEQFF. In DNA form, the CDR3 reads TGTGCCAGCTCACCTACGGACAGGGATAATGAGCAGTTCTTC.

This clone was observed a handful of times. CDR3: CAVGQSQETQYF. Written as DNA, the CDR3 is TGTGCCGTGGGACAGAGCCAAGAGACCCAGTACTTC. The chain combines TRBV30 with TRBJ2-5; 7 bases line up with TRBD1. Germline V gene data show CDR1 as GTSNPN and CDR2 as SVGIG (reference sequence). There are 12 residues in the CDR3. The ends lost 8 bases at V and 1 base at J; junction bases unmatched: 4.

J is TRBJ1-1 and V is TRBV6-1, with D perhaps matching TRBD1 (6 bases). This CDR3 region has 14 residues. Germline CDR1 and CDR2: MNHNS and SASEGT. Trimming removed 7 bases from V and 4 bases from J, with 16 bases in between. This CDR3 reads CASTLGGASTEAFF. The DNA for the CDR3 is TGTGCCAGCACCCTGGGGGGGGCGAGCACTGAAGCTTTCTTT.

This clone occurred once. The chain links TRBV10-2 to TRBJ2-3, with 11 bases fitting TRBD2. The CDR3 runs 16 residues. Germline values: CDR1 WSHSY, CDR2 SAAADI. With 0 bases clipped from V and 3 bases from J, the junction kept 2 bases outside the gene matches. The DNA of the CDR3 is TGCGCCAGCAGTGAGTCTACTAGCGGGGGAACAGATACGCAGTATTTT. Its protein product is CASSESTSGGTDTQYF.

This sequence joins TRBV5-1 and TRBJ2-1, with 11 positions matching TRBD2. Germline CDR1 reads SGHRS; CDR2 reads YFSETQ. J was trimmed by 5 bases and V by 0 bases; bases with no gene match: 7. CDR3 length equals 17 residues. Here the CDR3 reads CASSLGGLAGADNEQFF. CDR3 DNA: TGCGCCAGCAGCTTGGGAGGACTAGCGGGCGCAGACAATGAGCAGTTCTTC.

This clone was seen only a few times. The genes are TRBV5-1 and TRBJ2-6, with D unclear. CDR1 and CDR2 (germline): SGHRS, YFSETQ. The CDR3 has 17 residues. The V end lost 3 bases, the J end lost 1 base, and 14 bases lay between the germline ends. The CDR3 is CASSSYSGRSGANVLTF. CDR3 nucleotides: TGCGCCAGCAGCTCGTACTCAGGCCGATCTGGGGCCAACGTCCTGACTTTC.

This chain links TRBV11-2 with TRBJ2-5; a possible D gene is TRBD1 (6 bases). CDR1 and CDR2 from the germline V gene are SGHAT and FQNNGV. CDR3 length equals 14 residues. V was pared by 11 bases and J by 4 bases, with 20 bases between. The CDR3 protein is CAGSAQQGIETQYF. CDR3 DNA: TGTGCCGGATCAGCGCAGCAGGGGATAGAGACCCAGTACTTC.

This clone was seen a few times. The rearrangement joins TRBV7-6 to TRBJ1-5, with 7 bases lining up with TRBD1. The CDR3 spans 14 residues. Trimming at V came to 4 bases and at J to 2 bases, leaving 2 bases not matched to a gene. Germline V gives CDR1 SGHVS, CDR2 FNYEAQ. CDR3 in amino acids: CASSSGQGNQPQHF. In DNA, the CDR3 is TGTGCCAGCAGCTCCGGACAGGGCAATCAGCCCCAGCATTTT.

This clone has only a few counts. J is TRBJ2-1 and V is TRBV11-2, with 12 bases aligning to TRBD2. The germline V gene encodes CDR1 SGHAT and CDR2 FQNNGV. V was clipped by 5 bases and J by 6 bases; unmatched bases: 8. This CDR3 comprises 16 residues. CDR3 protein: CASSPRLAGVFNEQFF. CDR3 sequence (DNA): TGTGCCAGCAGCCCGCGACTAGCGGGAGTATTCAATGAGCAGTTCTTC. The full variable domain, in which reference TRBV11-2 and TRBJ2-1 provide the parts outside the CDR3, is EAGVAQSPRYKIIEKRQSVAFWCNPISGHATLYWYQQILGQGPKLLIQFQNNGVVDDSQLPKDRFSAERLKGVDSTLKIQPAKLEDSAVYLCASSPRLAGVFNEQFFGPGTRLTVL.

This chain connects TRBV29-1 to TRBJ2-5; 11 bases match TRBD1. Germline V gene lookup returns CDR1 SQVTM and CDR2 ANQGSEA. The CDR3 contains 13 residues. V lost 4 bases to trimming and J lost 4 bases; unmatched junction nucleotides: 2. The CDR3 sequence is CSVGGQGGETQYF. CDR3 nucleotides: TGCAGCGTTGGGGGACAGGGGGGAGAGACCCAGTACTTC. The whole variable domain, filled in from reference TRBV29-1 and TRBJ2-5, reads SAVISQKPSRDICQRGTSLTIQCQVDSQVTMMFWYRQQPGQSLTLIATANQGSEATYESGFVIDKFPISRPNLTFSTLTVSNMSPEDSSIYLCSVGGQGGETQYFGPGTRLLVL.

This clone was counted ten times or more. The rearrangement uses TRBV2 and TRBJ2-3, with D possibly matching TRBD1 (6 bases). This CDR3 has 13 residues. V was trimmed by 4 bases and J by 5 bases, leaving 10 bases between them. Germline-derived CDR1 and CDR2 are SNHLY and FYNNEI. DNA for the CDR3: TGTGCCAGCAGTGGGACAGCCGGAGATACGCAGTATTTT. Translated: CASSGTAGDTQYF. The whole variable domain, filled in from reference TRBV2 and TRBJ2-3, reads EPEVTQTPSHQVTQMGQEVILRCVPISNHLYFYWYRQILGQKVEFLVSFYNNEISEKSEIFDDQFSVERPDGSNFTLKIRSTKLEDSAMYFCASSGTAGDTQYFGPGTRLTVL.

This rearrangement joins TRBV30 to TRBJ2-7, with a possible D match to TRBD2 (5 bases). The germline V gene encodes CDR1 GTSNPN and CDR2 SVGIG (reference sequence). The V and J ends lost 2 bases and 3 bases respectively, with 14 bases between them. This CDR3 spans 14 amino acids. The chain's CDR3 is CAWSPRLRDYEQYF. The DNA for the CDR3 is TGTGCCTGGAGTCCCCGACTGAGGGACTACGAGCAGTACTTC.

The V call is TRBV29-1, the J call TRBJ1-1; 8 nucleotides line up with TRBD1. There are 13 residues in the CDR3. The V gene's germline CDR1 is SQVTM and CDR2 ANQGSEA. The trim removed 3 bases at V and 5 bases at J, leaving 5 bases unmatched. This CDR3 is CSVDVRGRTEAFF. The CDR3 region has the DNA TGCAGCGTTGATGTCAGGGGGCGAACTGAAGCTTTCTTT.

The CDR3, as DNA: TGTGCCAGCAGCTTGGGACAGGCTCAAGAGACCCAGTACTTC. It yields the protein CASSLGQAQETQYF. The chain has TRBV5-6 and TRBJ2-5, with D perhaps TRBD1 (6 bases). Germline-derived CDR1 and CDR2 are SGHDT and YYEEEE. The CDR3 is 14 amino acids. Trimming left V 0 bases short and J 2 bases short, with 8 bases between.

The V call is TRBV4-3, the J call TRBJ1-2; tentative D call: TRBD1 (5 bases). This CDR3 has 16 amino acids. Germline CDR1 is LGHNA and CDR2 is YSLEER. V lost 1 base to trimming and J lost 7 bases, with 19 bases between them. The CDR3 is CASSQVIGGSAGGYTF. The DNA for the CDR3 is TGCGCCAGCAGCCAAGTAATCGGGGGGAGCGCAGGTGGCTACACCTTC.

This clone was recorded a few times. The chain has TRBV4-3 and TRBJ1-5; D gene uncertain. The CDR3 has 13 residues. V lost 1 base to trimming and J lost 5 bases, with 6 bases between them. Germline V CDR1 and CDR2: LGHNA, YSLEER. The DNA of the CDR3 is TGCGCCAGCAGCCAAGGGCTCGATCAGCCCCAGCATTTT. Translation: CASSQGLDQPQHF.

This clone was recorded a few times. The CDR3: CASRYRGYEQYF. The CDR3 region has the DNA TGTGCCAGTAGGTACAGGGGCTACGAGCAGTACTTC. The chain carries TRBV28 and TRBJ2-7, with 7 positions matching TRBD1. The trim removed 9 bases at V and 3 bases at J, leaving 5 bases unmatched. The CDR3 is made up of 12 amino acids. Per germline, CDR1 MDHEN and CDR2 SYDVKM.

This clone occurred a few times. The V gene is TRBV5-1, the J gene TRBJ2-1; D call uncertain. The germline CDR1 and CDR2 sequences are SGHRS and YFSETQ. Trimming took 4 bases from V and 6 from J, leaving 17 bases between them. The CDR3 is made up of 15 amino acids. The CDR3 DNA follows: TGCGCCAGCAGCCAACCCCAGTTAGAGGCCAATGAGCAGTTCTTC. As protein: CASSQPQLEANEQFF.

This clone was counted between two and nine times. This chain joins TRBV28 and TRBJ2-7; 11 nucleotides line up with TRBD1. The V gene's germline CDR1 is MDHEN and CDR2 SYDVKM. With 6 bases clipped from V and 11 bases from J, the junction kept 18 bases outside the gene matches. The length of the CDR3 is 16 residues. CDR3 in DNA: TGTGCCAGCAGGCGTACCGGGACAGGGGGATCCTTTCCTAAGTACTTC. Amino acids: CASRRTGTGGSFPKYF.

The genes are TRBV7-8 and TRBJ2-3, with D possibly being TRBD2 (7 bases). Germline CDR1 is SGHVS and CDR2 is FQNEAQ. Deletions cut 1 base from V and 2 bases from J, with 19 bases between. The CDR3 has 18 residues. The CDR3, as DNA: TGTGCCAGCAGCTTAGTTCACCGTATTGCGGGGGCCACAGATACGCAGTATTTT. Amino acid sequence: CASSLVHRIAGATDTQYF. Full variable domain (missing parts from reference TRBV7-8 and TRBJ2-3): GAGVSQSPRYKVAKRGQDVALRCDPISGHVSLFWYQQALGQGPEFLTYFQNEAQLDKSGLPSDRFFAERPEGSVSTLKIQRTQQEDSAVYLCASSLVHRIAGATDTQYFGPGTRLTVL.

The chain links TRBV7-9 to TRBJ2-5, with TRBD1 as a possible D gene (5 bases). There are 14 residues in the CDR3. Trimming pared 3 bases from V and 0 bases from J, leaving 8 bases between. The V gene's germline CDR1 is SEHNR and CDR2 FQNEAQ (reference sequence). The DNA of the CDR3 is TGTGCCAGCAGCTTGGCAGGGTACCAAGAGACCCAGTACTTC. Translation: CASSLAGYQETQYF.

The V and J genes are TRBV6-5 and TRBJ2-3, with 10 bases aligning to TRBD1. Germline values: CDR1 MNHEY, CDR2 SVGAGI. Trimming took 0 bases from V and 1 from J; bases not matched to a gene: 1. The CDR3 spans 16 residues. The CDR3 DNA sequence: TGTGCCAGCAGTTACTCCGGGACAGGGGGCACAGATACGCAGTATTTT. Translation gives CASSYSGTGGTDTQYF.

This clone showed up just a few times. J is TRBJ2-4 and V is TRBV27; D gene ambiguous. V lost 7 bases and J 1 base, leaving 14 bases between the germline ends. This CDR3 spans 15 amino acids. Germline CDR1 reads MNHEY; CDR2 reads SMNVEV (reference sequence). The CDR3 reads CASTGGYRAKNIQYF. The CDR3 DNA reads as TGTGCCAGCACGGGTGGGTATCGGGCCAAAAACATTCAGTACTTC.

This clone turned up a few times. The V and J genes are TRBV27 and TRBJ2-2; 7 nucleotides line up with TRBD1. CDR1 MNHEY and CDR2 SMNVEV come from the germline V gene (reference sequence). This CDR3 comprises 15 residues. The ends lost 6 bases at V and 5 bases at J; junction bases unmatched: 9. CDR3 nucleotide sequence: TGTGCCAGCAGACGAGGGACAGCTGAAACCGGGGAGCTGTTTTTT. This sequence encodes CASRRGTAETGELFF.

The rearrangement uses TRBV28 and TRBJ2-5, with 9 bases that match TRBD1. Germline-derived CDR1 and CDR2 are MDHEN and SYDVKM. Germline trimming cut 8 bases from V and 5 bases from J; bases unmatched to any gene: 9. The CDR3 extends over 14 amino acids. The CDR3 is CASPILGQGETQYF. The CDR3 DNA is TGTGCCAGCCCTATACTAGGACAGGGGGAGACCCAGTACTTC.